This is a list of T cell receptor beta chains from one sample in a study of radiotherapy plus CTLA-4 blockade in lung cancer. The data were produced by immunoSEQ multiplex PCR, yet TCRdb's version contains in-frame clones alone and is incomplete. The profile covers about 62,000 clones, with approximately 76% appearing a single time and around 3% taken by the ten largest. This material consisted of peripheral blood, taken from a patient treated with radiotherapy plus ipilimumab. These receptors were taken from a human donor with non-small cell lung cancer who had a complete response to radiotherapy plus ipilimumab. The CDR3 runs from the conserved cysteine through the conserved F or W. The order of the fields is D gene, clone size, J gene, V gene, CDR3 protein, CDR3 DNA. D genes are given only for firm matches. Some rows mark clone size as missing; the rest say once, few, many or name a class of expanded clone.

TRBD1	.	TRBJ1-1	TRBV19	CASSIGQGRLNTEAFF	TGTGCCAGTAGTATCGGACAGGGGCGGTTGAACACTGAAGCTTTCTTT
.	once	TRBJ1-2	TRBV19	CASRPGQLGYSYTF	TGTGCCAGTAGACCTGGACAATTGGGGTATAGCTACACCTTC
TRBD2	few	TRBJ2-4	TRBV25-1	CASSPGTSGRNIQYF	TGTGCCAGCAGTCCCGGGACTAGCGGGAGGAACATTCAGTACTTC
.	once	TRBJ1-6	TRBV6-5	CASSYSIYSPKGPPHF	TGTGCCAGCAGTTACTCGATATACAGCCCAAAGGGGCCCCCCCACTTT
.	.	TRBJ2-1	TRBV7-9	CASSFSTAYNEQFF	TGTGCCAGCAGCTTTTCTACAGCCTACAATGAGCAGTTCTTC
TRBD1	.	TRBJ2-7	TRBV15	CATSRDFRRQGIDEQYF	TGTGCCACCAGCAGAGATTTTCGGAGACAGGGTATCGACGAGCAGTACTTC
.	.	TRBJ2-7	TRBV13	CASSPPGDYEQYF	TGTGCCAGCAGCCCCCCAGGCGATTACGAGCAGTACTTC
.	.	TRBJ1-4	TRBV27	CASSFGRVREKLFF	TGTGCCAGCAGTTTCGGCAGGGTGCGAGAAAAACTGTTTTTT
TRBD2	.	TRBJ2-1	TRBV11-2	CASSSGTSGRALVF	TGTGCCAGCAGCTCAGGGACTAGCGGGCGTGCGTTAGTCTTC
.	.	TRBJ1-2	TRBV15	CATSRDSNYGYTF	TGTGCCACCAGCAGAGACTCTAACTATGGCTACACCTTC
.	few	TRBJ2-5	TRBV28	CASTTFKRETQYF	TGTGCCAGCACCACGTTCAAGCGAGAGACCCAGTACTTC
TRBD2	.	TRBJ2-5	TRBV28	CASSLSGGLEGYF	TGTGCCAGCAGTTTATCGGGGGGGTTAGAGGGGTACTTC
.	once	TRBJ1-6	TRBV4-3	CASSQDLTGWISYNSPLPF	TGCGCCAGCAGCCAAGACCTGACAGGTTGGATCTCCTATAATTCACCCCTCCCCTTT
TRBD1	.	TRBJ1-1	TRBV10-1	CASSELGDSTEAFF	TGCGCCAGCAGTGAATTAGGGGACAGCACTGAAGCTTTCTTT
TRBD1	.	TRBJ2-7	TRBV6-1	CASSLGTGKYYEQYF	TGTGCCAGCAGCTTAGGGACAGGGAAATACTACGAGCAGTACTTC
.	.	TRBJ1-4	TRBV19	CASSITGEKLFF	TGTGCCAGTAGTATCACAGGGGAAAAACTGTTTTTT
.	.	TRBJ1-6	TRBV11-2	CASSYSRTAGSPLHF	TGTGCCAGCAGCTATTCCCGGACAGCCGGATCACCCCTCCACTTT
TRBD1	.	TRBJ2-7	TRBV4-3	CASSPTGGPYEQYF	TGCGCCAGCAGCCCGACAGGGGGACCCTACGAGCAGTACTTC
TRBD2	.	TRBJ2-1	TRBV11-2	CASSLVLAGVREQFF	TGTGCCAGCAGCCTGGTGCTAGCGGGAGTGAGGGAGCAGTTCTTC
.	few	TRBJ1-1	TRBV28	CASRRNTEAFF	TGTGCCAGCAGGCGGAACACTGAAGCTTTCTTT
.	few	TRBJ2-1	TRBV6-6	CASSLSGSSYNEQFF	TGTGCCAGCAGTCTTAGCGGTAGCTCCTACAATGAGCAGTTCTTC
.	.	TRBJ1-2	TRBV5-8	CASSLRRGPSYGYTF	TGTGCCAGCAGCTTGCGGCGGGGGCCTAGCTATGGCTACACCTTC
.	.	TRBJ2-7	TRBV19	CASSIASFYEQYF	TGTGCCAGTAGTATAGCGAGTTTCTACGAGCAGTACTTC
TRBD2	.	TRBJ2-4	TRBV15	CATSNRDYRGIAKNIQYF	TGTGCCACCAGCAATCGGGACTACAGAGGGATAGCCAAAAACATTCAGTACTTC
.	.	TRBJ1-6	TRBV5-1	CARTNHNSPLHF	TGCGCCAGGACAAATCATAATTCACCCCTCCACTTT
.	few	TRBJ1-3	TRBV7-9	CASSLEGSTGNTIYF	TGTGCCAGCAGCTTAGAGGGGTCTACTGGAAACACCATATATTTT
.	few	TRBJ2-3	TRBV5-6	CASSFPLTDTQYF	TGTGCCAGCAGCTTCCCACTCACAGATACGCAGTATTTT
.	.	TRBJ1-2	TRBV12-5	CASGTRQAHGYTF	TGTGCTAGTGGCACACGACAGGCTCACGGCTACACCTTC
TRBD2	.	TRBJ2-1	TRBV11-2	CASSASTSWRNEQFF	TGTGCCAGCAGCGCATCGACTAGCTGGAGGAATGAGCAGTTCTTC
.	.	TRBJ2-7	TRBV7-2	CASSLNPNYEQYF	TGTGCCAGCAGCTTAAATCCTAACTACGAGCAGTACTTC
.	.	TRBJ2-2	TRBV27	CASSLYSRRGWTGELFF	TGTGCCAGCAGTTTATATTCCCGAAGAGGGTGGACCGGGGAGCTGTTTTTT
TRBD2	.	TRBJ2-1	TRBV7-6	CASSSRGGSYNEQFF	TGTGCCAGCAGCTCCCGGGGGGGCTCCTACAATGAGCAGTTCTTC
.	.	TRBJ1-2	TRBV11-2	CASSLDRGAGYTF	TGTGCCAGCAGCTTAGATCGCGGGGCTGGCTACACCTTC